The entry below describes one T cell receptor (beta chain). Time point meaning: pretreatment peripheral blood. Enrolled patients showed locally advanced or metastatic urothelial carcinoma. V shed 6 bases and J 0 bases; nucleotides not matched to a gene: 7. Germline V gene lookup returns CDR1 MDHEN and CDR2 SYDVKM. This CDR3 is built from 15 residues. This sample is drawn from a study of PD-L1 blockade in urothelial cancer. Assay: immunoSEQ multiplex PCR; the TCRdb copy retains only in-frame clones and omits some. The table includes 65,000 to 80,000 clones, roughly 90% detected once. The chain links TRBV28 to TRBJ1-1; 7 nucleotides match TRBD1. The TCR sequence derives from a man between 65 and 80 years old with urothelial cancer. The starting material was PBMCs, obtained around atezolizumab (anti-PD-L1) treatment. The CDR3 nucleotides are TGTGCCAGCAGCATTCCGGGACAGTTGAACACTGAAGCTTTCTTT. Its protein product is CASSIPGQLNTEAFF.